This TCR beta chain was sequenced in a study of kidney transplant recipient with SARS-CoV-2 infection. This clonotype was counted many times. The ends were cut back, 7 bases at V and 4 bases at J, with 23 bases in the middle. There are 16 residues in the CDR3. Germline lookup yields CDR1 SGHNT and CDR2 YYREEE (reference sequence). TCRdb recomputed calls from the reads with MiXCR, one row per CDR3 protein. The table includes fewer than 250,000 distinct CDR3 sequences, 25% to 35% detected once. This receptor was taken from a male patient in his thirties who had COVID-19 and was a kidney transplant recipient. Some T cells may possibly be graft donor cells. The gene calls are TRBV5-4 and TRBJ1-2; D uncertain. The material sequenced was a blood sample, taken at baseline and on day 111 from a kidney transplant recipient. The CDR3 coding sequence is TGTGCCAGCTCGAAGTACGTACCAGGAAAGACCTATGGCTACACCTTC. Translated: CASSKYVPGKTYGYTF.